These 14 T cell receptor beta chains originate from one sample sequenced in a study of T cells in Graves' hyperthyroidism and ophthalmopathy (dated by TCRdb to the late 2010s). Library creation used multiplex PCR. Sequenced using an Illumina HiSeq 2000. The TCR beta CDR3 regions were amplified from RNA transcripts. For the first round of RT-PCR on the TCR CDR3, the HTBI primer set was used together with the Qiagen OneStep RT-PCR kit. TCRdb applied fastp at Q25 and MiXCR to the public reads, then kept only in-frame beta chains. Under each unique CDR3 protein, matching rows form one entry showing the most common genes and DNA. The sample contains a few hundred thousand distinct CDR3 sequences, less than 25% of them found a single time. The ten most abundant clones make up approximately 25% of the sample. Sequences were obtained from blood. These receptors were taken from a man younger than 35 with Graves' hyperthyroidism.

This clonotype was counted ten times or more. The chain has TRBV11-1 and TRBJ1-2; TRBD1 aligns across 9 bases. The CDR3 totals 14 residues. The J segment lost 7 bases and the V segment lost 5 bases, leaving 8 bases of the junction unmatched. The germline V gene has CDR1 SGHAT and CDR2 FQDESV (reference sequence). The CDR3 protein is CASSPGQGRSGYTF. The CDR3 bases are TGTGCCAGCAGCCCGGGACAGGGTCGGAGTGGCTACACCTTC.

The CDR3 DNA is TGTGCCAGTAGTGCGGGGATCTACTACGAGCAGTACTTC. Residues: CASSAGIYYEQYF. J is TRBJ2-7 and V is TRBV19, with TRBD2 as a possible D gene (6 bases). The ends were cut back, 5 bases at V and 3 bases at J, with 11 bases in the middle. The CDR3 is made up of 13 amino acids. CDR1 and CDR2 from the germline V gene are LNHDA and SQIVND (reference sequence).

This clonotype was seen ten or more times. The V and J genes are TRBV6-2 or TRBV6-3 and TRBJ2-7; maybe TRBD1 (6 bases). Germline V gene data show CDR1 as MNHEY and CDR2 as SVGEGT. The length of the CDR3 is 15 residues. Trimming removed 5 bases from V and 6 bases from J, with 20 bases in between. CDR3 sequence: CASSPRTVGSSEQYF. The CDR3 bases are TGTGCCAGCAGTCCCCGGACAGTTGGCTCGAGCGAGCAGTACTTC.

This clonotype was picked up many times. This chain connects TRBV28 to TRBJ1-1; D call uncertain. The CDR3 sequence is 15 residues long. The germline gives CDR1 MDHEN, CDR2 SYDVKM. V was cut by 1 base and J by 0 bases, with 9 bases left in between. CDR3 bases: TGTGCCAGCAGTTTATACGGTAGAATGAACACTGAAGCTTTCTTT. It is translated as CASSLYGRMNTEAFF. Looking up the rest from reference TRBV28 and TRBJ1-1 gives the full variable domain: DVKVTQSSRYLVKRTGEKVFLECVQDMDHENMFWYRQDPGLGLRLIYFSYDVKMKEKGDIPEGYSVSREKKERFSLILESASTNQTSMYLCASSLYGRMNTEAFFGQGTRLTVV.

This clonotype has a count of ten or more. This chain's CDR3 is CSASRGDINQPQHF. The CDR3 nucleotides are TGCAGTGCTAGTCGGGGAGATATCAATCAGCCCCAGCATTTT. The V call is TRBV20-1, the J call TRBJ1-5; no clear D gene. Germline values: CDR1 DFQATT, CDR2 SNEGSKA (reference sequence). V shed 3 bases and J shed 3 bases, with 12 bases lying between them. The CDR3 is 14 amino acids.

The gene calls are TRBV20-1 and TRBJ2-2; D might be TRBD1 (5 bases). This CDR3 is built from 15 residues. Germline assignment: CDR1 DFQATT and CDR2 SNEGSKA (reference sequence). V was trimmed by 1 base and J by 3 bases, leaving 12 bases between them. The CDR3 DNA sequence: TGCAGTGCTAGAGTGGCAGGGATTGACACCGGGGAGCTGTTTTTT. Translating it yields CSARVAGIDTGELFF.

The V call is TRBV6-1, the J call TRBJ2-6, with D possibly matching TRBD1 (5 bases). With 10 bases removed from V and 0 bases from J, the gap between germline ends came to 16 bases. Germline V gene sequence: CDR1 MNHNS, CDR2 SASEGT. The CDR3 is made up of 16 amino acids. CDR3 sequence (DNA): TGTGCCACCAAGTCAAGGGGTCTCTCTGGGGCCAACGTCCTGACTTTC. It is translated as CATKSRGLSGANVLTF.

This clonotype appeared many times. The V and J genes are TRBV28 and TRBJ2-7, with D hard to call. V was clipped by 2 bases and J by 3 bases, with 11 bases between them. The CDR3 length is 14 residues. The germline V gene encodes CDR1 MDHEN and CDR2 SYDVKM. DNA for the CDR3: TGTGCCAGCAGTTTAGTTTCCTCCCACTACGAGCAGTACTTC. Translating gives CASSLVSSHYEQYF.

Notes on this clonotype: Mismatch with germline at one junction end may stem from a read error. The genes are TRBV2 and TRBJ1-5; weak D call: TRBD1 (5 bases). The CDR3 consists of 13 residues. From germline, CDR1 is SNHLY and CDR2 FYNNEI. CDR3 in DNA: TGTGCCAGCGAGGGGCTACACAATCAGCCTCAGCATTTT. It translates to CASEGLHNQPQHF.

In its sample, this clonotype was seen many times. CDR3 residues: CASSSRGWKNTEAFF. The DNA for the CDR3 is TGTGCCAGCAGCTCCAGGGGTTGGAAGAACACTGAAGCTTTCTTT. The chain combines TRBV11-1 with TRBJ1-1, with D possibly TRBD1 on 6 matching bases. In germline, CDR1 is SGHAT, CDR2 FQDESV (reference sequence). Deletions cut 4 bases from V and 1 base from J, with 13 bases between. CDR3 size: 15 residues.

This clonotype was detected ten times or more. A much bigger clone sits one base away, suggesting this may be a read error. This CDR3 is missing its conserved last phenylalanine or tryptophan, likely due to a read error. V and J are TRBV12-3 or TRBV12-4 and TRBJ1-5; 7 nucleotides align to TRBD1. CDR3 length: 12 residues. With V trimmed by 6 bases and J by 7 bases, 3 bases remained unmatched. This CDR3 is CASRKGAQPQHC. In nucleotides, the CDR3 is TGTGCCAGCAGAAAGGGGGCACAGCCCCAGCATTGT.

This clonotype was observed many times. The chain combines TRBV6-5 with TRBJ1-5, with 9 bases fitting TRBD1. With V trimmed by 6 bases and J by 2 bases, 5 bases remained unmatched. Germline lookup yields CDR1 MNHEY and CDR2 SVGAGI. The CDR3 runs 15 residues. The CDR3 sequence is CASSRTGVGNQPQHF. In DNA form, the CDR3 reads TGTGCCAGCAGCCGGACAGGGGTGGGCAATCAGCCCCAGCATTTT.

V gene TRBV12-3 or TRBV12-4 combines with J gene TRBJ1-5; possibly TRBD1 for D (6 bases). The CDR3 is 14 amino acids. Between the trimmed V and J ends, which lost 6 bases and 3 bases, there was a span of 12 bases. This CDR3 reads CASRQGRTNQPQHF. The CDR3 nucleotides are TGTGCCAGCAGACAGGGACGAACCAATCAGCCCCAGCATTTT.

This clonotype occurred many times. The chain joins TRBV15 to TRBJ1-2; D gene unclear. Germline V gene data show CDR1 as LNHNV and CDR2 as YYDKDF (reference sequence). The CDR3 spans 14 residues. Trimming removed 0 bases from V and 0 bases from J, with 5 bases in between. In DNA, the CDR3 is TGTGCCACCAGCAGAGATCGCGCTAACTATGGCTACACCTTC. Translating it yields CATSRDRANYGYTF.